These 6 T cell receptor beta chains were sequenced from one sample in a study of OX40 agonist ivuxolimab in advanced cancers. Method: immunoSEQ multiplex PCR; TCRdb's copy keeps in-frame clones and lacks some. The sample holds roughly 40,000 clones, more than 70% seen once. The sample in question was CD4+ or CD8+ T cells sorted from blood, obtained in a trial of the OX40 agonist ivuxolimab. All receptors derive from an adult with an advanced solid tumor such as melanoma, head and neck, liver or kidney cancer.

This rearrangement joins TRBV7-8 to TRBJ1-6, with D unresolved. The germline CDR1 and CDR2 sequences are SGHVS and FQNEAQ. The CDR3 spans 15 residues. Trimming cost V 1 base and J 4 bases, with 8 bases left between them. CDR3 coding DNA: TGTGCCAGCAGCTTAGTGGCCGGATATAATTCACCCCTCCACTTT. This translates into CASSLVAGYNSPLHF. The full variable domain, with the rest looked up from reference TRBV7-8 and TRBJ1-6, is GAGVSQSPRYKVAKRGQDVALRCDPISGHVSLFWYQQALGQGPEFLTYFQNEAQLDKSGLPSDRFFAERPEGSVSTLKIQRTQQEDSAVYLCASSLVAGYNSPLHFGNGTRLTVT.

V gene TRBV19 combines with J gene TRBJ2-6, with TRBD2 matching 7 bases. V dropped 5 bases and J dropped 0; count of bases not matched to a gene: 13. The CDR3 runs to 19 residues. Germline loops: CDR1 LNHDA, CDR2 SQIVND (reference sequence). CDR3 protein: CASSSWGGGDTSGANVLTF. For the CDR3, the DNA is TGTGCCAGTAGTTCCTGGGGGGGAGGGGATACCTCTGGGGCCAACGTCCTGACTTTC.

The chain links TRBV6-4 to TRBJ2-7; D possibly corresponds to TRBD2 (6 bases). The CDR3 runs to 14 residues. Germline V CDR1 and CDR2: MRHNA, SNTAGT. Trimming cost V 3 bases and J 2 bases, with 11 bases left between them. This CDR3 is CASSERDGPYEQYF. In nucleotides, the CDR3 is TGTGCCAGCAGTGAGCGGGATGGCCCCTACGAGCAGTACTTC.

This chain links TRBV27 with TRBJ2-1; 9 bases match TRBD2. Germline CDR1 MNHEY, CDR2 SMNVEV (reference sequence). CDR3 size: 17 residues. Unmatched junction bases numbered 12, after V lost 1 base and J lost 8 bases. In DNA, the CDR3 is TGTGCCAGCAGTTTATTTCACCAAGCGGGAGGCCTGGATGAGCAGTTCTTC. It is translated as CASSLFHQAGGLDEQFF.

V gene TRBV20-1 combines with J gene TRBJ1-2, with TRBD1 as a possible D gene (5 bases). Trimming removed 0 bases from V and 8 bases from J, with 7 bases in between. CDR1 and CDR2 from the germline V gene are DFQATT and SNEGSKA (reference sequence). This CDR3 comprises 11 residues. The CDR3 reads CSARDRVGYTF. The DNA for the CDR3 is TGCAGTGCTAGAGACAGGGTGGGCTACACCTTC.

The CDR3 DNA reads TGTGCCAGCAGCCCCGTGGCGGACTATGGCTACACCTTC. Protein product: CASSPVADYGYTF. The chain employs TRBV6-6 and TRBJ1-2; D gene ambiguous. Between the trimmed V and J ends, which lost 6 bases and 3 bases, there was a span of 11 bases. Germline V CDR1 and CDR2: MNHNY, SVGAGI (reference sequence). The CDR3 totals 13 residues.